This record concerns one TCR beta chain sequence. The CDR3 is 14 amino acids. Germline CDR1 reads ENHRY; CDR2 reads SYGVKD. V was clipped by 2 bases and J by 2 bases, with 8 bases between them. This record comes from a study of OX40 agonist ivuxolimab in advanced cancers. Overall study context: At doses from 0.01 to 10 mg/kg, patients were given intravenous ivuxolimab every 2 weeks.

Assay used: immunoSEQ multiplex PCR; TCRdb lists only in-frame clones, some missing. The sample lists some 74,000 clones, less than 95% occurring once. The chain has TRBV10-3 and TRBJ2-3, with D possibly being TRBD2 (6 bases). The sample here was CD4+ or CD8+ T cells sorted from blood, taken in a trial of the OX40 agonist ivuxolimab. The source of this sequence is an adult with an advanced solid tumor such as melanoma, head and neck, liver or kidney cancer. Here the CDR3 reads CAISEGLYTDTQYF. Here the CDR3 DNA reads TGTGCCATCAGTGAGGGACTATACACAGATACGCAGTATTTT.